This TCR beta chain was captured by sequencing in a study of technical replicates of blood from a few donors. Trimming cost V 5 bases and J 6 bases, with 16 bases left between them. Looked up from germline, CDR1 is SGHNT and CDR2 is YENEEA. CDR3 size: 14 residues. Using immunoSEQ multiplex PCR, the repertoire was profiled, and TCRdb retains in-frame clones only, with some absent. The data show some 71,000 clones, with around 97% seen just once and approximately 0.2% held by the top ten. The source material was T cells isolated from PBMCs. The chain has TRBV11-3 and TRBJ1-1, with a possible D match to TRBD1 (5 bases). The TCR originated in a human donor in good health. CDR3 in amino acids: CASSPLTKQAEAFF. The DNA for the CDR3 is TGTGCCAGCAGCCCCTTGACGAAACAGGCTGAAGCTTTCTTT. The full variable domain, in which reference TRBV11-3 and TRBJ1-1 provide the parts outside the CDR3, is EAGVVQSPRYKIIEKKQPVAFWCNPISGHNTLYWYLQNLGQGPELLIRYENEEAVDDSQLPKDRFSAERLKGVDSTLKIQPAELGDSAVYLCASSPLTKQAEAFFGQGTRLTVV.